This TCR beta chain was documented in a study of regulatory T cells in long-lasting Graves disease. As for the study in general: The definition of persistent Graves' disease was over 5 years of antithyroid drugs with positive TSH receptor antibodies.

Investigators prepared the TCR beta libraries by applying iRepertoire HTBI primers and Arm-PCR of CDR3 regions. TCRdb fed the multiplex PCR reads into MiXCR, producing one record per CDR3 protein. The data contain 430,000 or so distinct CDR3 sequences, roughly a fifth of them seen just once; the ten biggest clones take up 14%. This clonotype came up many times. Its target is not known. An end of the junction differs from the germline gene, which may be a read error. CDR3 length: 14 amino acids. Germline V gene lookup returns CDR1 SGHRS and CDR2 YFSETQ. This sample's time point: persistent/refractory GD, antithyroid drugs over 5 years with positive TRAb. The TCR library was made from RNA extracted from PBMCs. Study observations and caveats: Few sampled subjects may have lowered accuracy. Lower TCR diversity was seen in persistent Graves' patients than in newly diagnosed ones.

This TCR came from a female donor with Graves disease. This chain uses TRBV5-1 with TRBJ1-2, with 10 nucleotides matching TRBD1. The sample consisted of peripheral blood mononuclear cells (PBMCs), taken when the disease was refractory, from a patient treated with antithyroid drugs. CDR3 in DNA: TGTGCCAGCAGCTTAGGGGACAGGGGCTATGGCTACACCTTC. This translates into CASSLGDRGYGYTF.